This T cell receptor beta chain appears in the sequencing data of a study of shared clonotypes between healthy human individuals. Produced via immunoSEQ multiplex PCR; TCRdb's table is partial and in-frame only. The table records around 1.1 million clones, about 80% of them present only once. V lost 5 bases, J lost 2 bases, and 6 bases stayed unmatched. Per germline, CDR1 KGHSH and CDR2 LQKENI. This CDR3 has 14 residues. The rearrangement links TRBV18 to TRBJ2-7; 7 bases align to TRBD1. This clonotype was sampled from a man aged 18-30 years in good health. Some clones in this sample may be carry-over from other donors' samples. Sequencing was performed on memory CD4+ T cells from PBMCs. Subset reported: CD45RA-negative fraction. The CDR3 DNA sequence: TGTGCCAGCTCAGCTGGAGACAGGGCCTACGAGCAGTACTTC. Translating gives CASSAGDRAYEQYF.